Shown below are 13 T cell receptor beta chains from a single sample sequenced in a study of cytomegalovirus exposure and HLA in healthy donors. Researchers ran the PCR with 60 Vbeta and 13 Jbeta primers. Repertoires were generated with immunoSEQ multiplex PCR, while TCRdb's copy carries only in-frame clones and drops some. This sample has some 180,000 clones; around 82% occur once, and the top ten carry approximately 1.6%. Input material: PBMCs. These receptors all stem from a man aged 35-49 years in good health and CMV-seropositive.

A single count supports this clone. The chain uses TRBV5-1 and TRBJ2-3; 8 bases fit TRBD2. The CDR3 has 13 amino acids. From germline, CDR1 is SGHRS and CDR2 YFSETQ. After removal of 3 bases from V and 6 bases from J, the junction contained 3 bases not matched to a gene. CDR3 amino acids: CASSSTSEDTQYF. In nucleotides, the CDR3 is TGCGCCAGCAGCTCGACTAGCGAGGATACGCAGTATTTT. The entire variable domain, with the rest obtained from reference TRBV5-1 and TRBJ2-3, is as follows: KAGVTQTPRYLIKTRGQQVTLSCSPISGHRSVSWYQQTPGQGLQFLFEYFSETQRNKGNFPGRFSGRQFSNSRSEMNVSTLELGDSALYLCASSSTSEDTQYFGPGTRLTVL.

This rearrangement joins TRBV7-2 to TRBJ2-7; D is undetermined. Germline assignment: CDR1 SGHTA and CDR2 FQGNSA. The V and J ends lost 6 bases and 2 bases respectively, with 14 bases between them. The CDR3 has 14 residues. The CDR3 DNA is TGTGCCAGCAGTAGAACAGATAATACCTACGAGCAGTACTTC. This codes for CASSRTDNTYEQYF.

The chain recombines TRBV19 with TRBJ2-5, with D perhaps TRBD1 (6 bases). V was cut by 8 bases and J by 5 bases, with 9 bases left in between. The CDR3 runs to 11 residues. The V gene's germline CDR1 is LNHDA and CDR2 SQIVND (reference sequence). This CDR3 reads CASRRGETQYF. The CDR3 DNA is TGTGCCAGTCGAAGGGGGGAGACCCAGTACTTC.

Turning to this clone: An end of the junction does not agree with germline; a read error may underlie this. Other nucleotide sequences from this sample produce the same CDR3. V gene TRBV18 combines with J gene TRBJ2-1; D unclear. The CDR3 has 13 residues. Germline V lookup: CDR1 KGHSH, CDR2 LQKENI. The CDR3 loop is CASSPPSHPEQFF. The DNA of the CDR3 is TGCGCCAGCTCACCACCGTCCCATCCTGAGCAGTTCTTC.

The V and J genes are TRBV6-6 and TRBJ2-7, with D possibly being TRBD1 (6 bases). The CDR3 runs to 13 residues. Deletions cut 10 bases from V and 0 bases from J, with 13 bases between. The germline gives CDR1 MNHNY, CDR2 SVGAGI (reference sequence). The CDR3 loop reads CAIRQVSSYEQYF. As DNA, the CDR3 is TGTGCCATCCGACAGGTGAGCTCCTACGAGCAGTACTTC.

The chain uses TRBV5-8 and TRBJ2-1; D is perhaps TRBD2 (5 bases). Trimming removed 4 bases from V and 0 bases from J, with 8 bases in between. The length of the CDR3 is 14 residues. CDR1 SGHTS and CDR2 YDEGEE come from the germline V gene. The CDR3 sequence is CASSPGNSYNEQFF. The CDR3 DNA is TGTGCCAGCAGCCCCGGGAACTCCTACAATGAGCAGTTCTTC.

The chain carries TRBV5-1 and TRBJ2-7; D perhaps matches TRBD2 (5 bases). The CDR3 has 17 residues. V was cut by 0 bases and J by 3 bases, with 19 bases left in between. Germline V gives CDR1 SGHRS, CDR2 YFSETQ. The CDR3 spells CASSLERGSLLYYEQYF. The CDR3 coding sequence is TGCGCCAGCAGCTTGGAACGGGGTAGTCTCCTTTACTACGAGCAGTACTTC.

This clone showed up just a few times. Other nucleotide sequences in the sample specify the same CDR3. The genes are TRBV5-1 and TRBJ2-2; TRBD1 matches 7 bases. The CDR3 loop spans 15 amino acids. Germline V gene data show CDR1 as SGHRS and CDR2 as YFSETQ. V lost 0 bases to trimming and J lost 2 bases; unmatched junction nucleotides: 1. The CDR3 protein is CASSLGDRNTGELFF. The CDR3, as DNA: TGCGCCAGCAGCTTGGGGGACAGAAACACCGGGGAGCTGTTTTTT.

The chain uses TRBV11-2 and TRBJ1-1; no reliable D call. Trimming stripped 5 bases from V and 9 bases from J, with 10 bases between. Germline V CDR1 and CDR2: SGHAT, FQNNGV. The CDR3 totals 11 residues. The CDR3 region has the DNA TGTGCCAGCAGCCCCCGGGATAAAGCTTTCTTT. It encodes CASSPRDKAFF.

The CDR3 loop is CASSMGQVYEQYF. The CDR3 nucleotides read TGTGCCAGTAGTATGGGACAGGTCTACGAGCAGTACTTC. The chain couples TRBV19 to TRBJ2-7; 8 bases are shared with TRBD1. The trim removed 3 bases at V and 3 bases at J, leaving 1 base unmatched. Per germline, CDR1 LNHDA and CDR2 SQIVND (reference sequence). The CDR3 totals 13 residues. Supplemented by reference TRBV19 and TRBJ2-7, the full variable domain reads DGGITQSPKYLFRKEGQNVTLSCEQNLNHDAMYWYRQDPGQGLRLIYYSQIVNDFQKGDIAEGYSVSREKKESFPLTVTSAQKNPTAFYLCASSMGQVYEQYFGPGTRLTVT.

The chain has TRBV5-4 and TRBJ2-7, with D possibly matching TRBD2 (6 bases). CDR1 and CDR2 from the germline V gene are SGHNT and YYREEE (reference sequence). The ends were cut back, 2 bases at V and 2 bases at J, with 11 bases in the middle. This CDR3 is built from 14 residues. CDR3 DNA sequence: TGTGCCAGCAGCTTAGGCGGGAATCCCTACGAGCAGTACTTC. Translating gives CASSLGGNPYEQYF.

CDR3 sequence reads: CASTYPAGTGGPGGFGNTIYF. CDR3 DNA: TGTGCCAGCACCTATCCAGCCGGGACAGGGGGCCCTGGTGGTTTTGGAAACACCATATATTTT. The chain employs TRBV28 and TRBJ1-3; 12 bases are shared with TRBD1. Germline CDR1 and CDR2: MDHEN and SYDVKM. The CDR3 has 21 residues. V was clipped by 7 bases and J by 3 bases; unmatched bases: 22.

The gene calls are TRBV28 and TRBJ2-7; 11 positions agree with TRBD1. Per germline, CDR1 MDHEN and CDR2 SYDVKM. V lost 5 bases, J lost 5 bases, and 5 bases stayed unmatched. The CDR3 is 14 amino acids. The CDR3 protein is CASSIRTGGDEQYF. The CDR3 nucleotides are TGTGCCAGCAGTATTCGGACAGGGGGCGACGAGCAGTACTTC.